The clone carrying this TCR beta chain has only a few counts. The antigen remains undetermined. This entry comes from a study of metastatic and nonmetastatic thyroid tumors. Study details: Samples came from malignant and benign thyroid patients, and repertoires were compared across blood and tumor or nodule tissue. Study-wide results and limits: Benign nodules were reported to have significantly lower TCR beta diversity than malignant thyroid tumors, in blood and tumor.

The CDR3 is 14 residues long. V shed 5 bases and J 7 bases; nucleotides not matched to a gene: 8. Germline CDR1 reads MDHEN; CDR2 reads SYDVKM. As originally analysed: A classifier for distant metastasis in papillary thyroid cancer was constructed using CDR3 differences observed across clinicopathological groups. TCRdb re-processed the PCR reads through MiXCR. The V and J calls were not made by the authors but by TCRdb's processing. The sample shows just over 14,000 clones, approximately 3.8% of them seen only once. All patients reached thyroid surgery having received no treatment beforehand. This sequence originates from a female donor with papillary thyroid cancer or a benign thyroid nodule (not recorded which). Some clones in this sample may be carry-over from other donors' samples. Input material: tumor tissue. The chain recombines TRBV28 with TRBJ1-3, with 7 bases aligning to TRBD1. The CDR3 here is CASSRQGIGNTIYF. The CDR3 DNA sequence: TGTGCCAGCAGTCGACAGGGAATTGGCAACACCATATATTTT.